The T cell receptor beta chain under discussion was sequenced for a study of shared clonotypes between healthy human individuals. Study-wide results and caveats: As a rule, naive subsets had a larger estimated richness than memory subsets.

To note about this clone: Its antigen is still unknown.

As defined, naive CD8 cells were CD45RO-negative and positively selected for CCR7, with terminally differentiated effector memory CD45RA+ cells excluded. Genomic DNA (from each subset) was split evenly across several immunoSEQ plates. Produced via immunoSEQ multiplex PCR; TCRdb's table is partial and in-frame only. Of about 2.1 million clones listed, roughly 91% were seen once; the top ten hold 1.5% to 2%. Trimming stripped 3 bases from V and 4 bases from J, with 24 bases between. The CDR3 is 18 residues long. Germline CDR1 and CDR2: SGDLS and YYNGEE. The gene calls are TRBV9 and TRBJ2-3; D may be TRBD2 (6 bases). Sequencing was performed on naive CD8+ T cells from PBMCs. The sequence derives from a man between 18 and 29 years old in good health. Some clones in this sample may be carry-over from other donors' samples. CDR3 residues: CASSETPEGRGGPDTQYF. The CDR3 DNA reads as TGTGCCAGCAGCGAGACCCCGGAGGGTCGGGGAGGCCCAGATACGCAGTATTTT.